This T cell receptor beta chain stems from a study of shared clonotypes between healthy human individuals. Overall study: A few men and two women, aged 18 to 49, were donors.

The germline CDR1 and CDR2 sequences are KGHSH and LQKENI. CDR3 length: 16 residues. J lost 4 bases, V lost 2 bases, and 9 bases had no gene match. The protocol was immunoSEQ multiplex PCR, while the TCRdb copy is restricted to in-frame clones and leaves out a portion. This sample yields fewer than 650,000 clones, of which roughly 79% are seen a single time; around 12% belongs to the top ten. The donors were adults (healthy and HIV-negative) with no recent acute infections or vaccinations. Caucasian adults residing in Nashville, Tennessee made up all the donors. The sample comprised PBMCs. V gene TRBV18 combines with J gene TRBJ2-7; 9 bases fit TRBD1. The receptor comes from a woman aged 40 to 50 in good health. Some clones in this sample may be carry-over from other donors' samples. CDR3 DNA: TGTGCCAGCTCACCAAACCTCCCGGGACAGGGTTACGAGCAGTACTTC. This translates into CASSPNLPGQGYEQYF.